These T cell receptor beta chains were read from a single sample in a study of immunodeficiency. TCRdb's copy holds only in-frame clones and misses some; the assay was immunoSEQ multiplex PCR. The table has around 4,300 clones, under 95% seen once. The sample consisted of CD4+ T cells from blood. Every receptor here comes from a human donor in good health. The CDR3 runs from the conserved cysteine through the conserved F or W. A D gene is named only where the DNA matches it firmly. Where a row states a size, it is once, few, many or the class of an expanded clone; other rows omit it.

>TRBV7-2|NA|TRBJ2-5|NA
CATFTTANQETQYF
TGTGCCACCTTCACGACAGCAAACCAAGAGACCCAGTACTTC
>TRBV15|TRBD1|TRBJ2-3|NA
CATSRDKFGGTADTQYF
TGTGCCACCAGCAGAGATAAGTTTGGTGGGACAGCCGATACGCAGTATTTT
>TRBV5-1|NA|TRBJ2-3|NA
CASRPTGTDTQYF
TGCGCCAGCAGGCCGACAGGCACAGATACGCAGTATTTT
>TRBV7-9|TRBD2|TRBJ2-3|once
CASSLGGTSGHTQYF
TGTGCCAGCAGCTTGGGCGGGACTAGCGGGCATACGCAGTATTTT
>TRBV18|NA|TRBJ1-5|few
CASSPGYNQPQHF
TGTGCCAGCTCACCAGGGTACAATCAGCCCCAGCATTTT
>TRBV27|NA|TRBJ2-7|NA
CASSPFDRPYEQYF
TGTGCCAGCAGTCCTTTCGACAGACCATACGAGCAGTACTTC
>TRBV9|NA|TRBJ2-1|NA
CASSVLVEGEQFF
TGTGCCAGCAGCGTACTAGTAGAGGGTGAGCAGTTCTTC
>TRBV3-1/TRBV3-2|NA|TRBJ2-5|few
CASSLRETQYF
TGTGCCAGCAGCCTTCGGGAGACCCAGTACTTC
>TRBV20-1|TRBD2|TRBJ2-7|NA
CSASFASGRAVEQYF
TGCAGTGCTAGTTTCGCTAGCGGGAGGGCCGTCGAGCAGTACTTC
>TRBV10-2|TRBD2|TRBJ2-1|NA
CASSESSGTRGKEQFF
TGCGCCAGCAGTGAGTCATCTGGGACTAGGGGTAAAGAGCAGTTCTTC
>TRBV19|NA|TRBJ1-5|few
CASSITSNQPQHF
TGTGCCAGTAGTATAACTAGCAATCAGCCCCAGCATTTT
>TRBV5-1|NA|TRBJ1-1|NA
CASFLVPPDNGHTEAFF
TGCGCCAGCTTCTTAGTACCTCCCGACAACGGGCACACTGAAGCTTTCTTT
>TRBV5-1|TRBD1|TRBJ2-5|NA
CASSLRTGGQETQYF
TGCGCCAGCAGCTTAAGGACAGGGGGCCAAGAGACCCAGTACTTC
>TRBV5-1|TRBD2|TRBJ2-1|NA
CASSLPRLAGDNEQFF
TGCGCCAGCAGCCTTCCAAGACTAGCGGGAGACAATGAGCAGTTCTTC
>TRBV19|NA|TRBJ2-2|NA
CASSPDRVRTGELFF
TGTGCCAGTAGTCCGGACCGGGTGAGAACCGGGGAGCTGTTTTTT
>TRBV7-8|NA|TRBJ2-7|NA
CASSLGAGGLGEQYF
TGTGCCAGCAGCCTGGGGGCAGGGGGACTAGGCGAGCAGTACTTC
>TRBV7-6|TRBD2|TRBJ2-7|NA
CASSPRLAGGHEQYF
TGTGCCAGCAGCCCCCGACTAGCGGGGGGGCACGAGCAGTACTTC
>TRBV3-1/TRBV3-2|NA|TRBJ2-7|NA
CATSSLGGGATYEQYF
TGTGCCACTAGCAGCCTGGGAGGGGGCGCGACCTACGAGCAGTACTTC
>TRBV21-1|NA|TRBJ1-4|NA
CASSKAGLGGTNEKLFF
TGTGCCAGCAGCAAAGCCGGGTTAGGGGGCACTAATGAAAAACTGTTTTTT
>TRBV19|NA|TRBJ1-1|few
CATQTGPNTEAFF
TGTGCCACCCAGACAGGCCCGAACACTGAAGCTTTCTTT
>TRBV28|TRBD1|TRBJ2-2|NA
CASSQGATNTGELFF
TGTGCCAGCAGTCAGGGGGCTACGAACACCGGGGAGCTGTTTTTT
>TRBV7-2|NA|TRBJ1-1|few
CASSLASRVGNTEAFF
TGTGCCAGCAGCTTAGCGTCGAGGGTAGGGAACACTGAAGCTTTCTTT
>TRBV30|NA|TRBJ1-5|once
CAWGKGVMDQPQHF
TGTGCCTGGGGCAAGGGGGTCATGGATCAGCCCCAGCATTTT
>TRBV7-9|TRBD1|TRBJ2-2|NA
CATRQGGAGTGELFF
TGTGCCACCCGACAGGGGGGAGCCGGAACCGGGGAGCTGTTTTTT
>TRBV11-3|TRBD2|TRBJ2-3|NA
CASSPGLAATDTQYF
TGTGCCAGCAGCCCTGGACTAGCGGCCACAGATACGCAGTATTTT
>TRBV7-2|NA|TRBJ2-1|NA
CASSPTSRGYNEQFF
TGTGCCAGCAGCCCTACTAGCAGGGGGTACAATGAGCAGTTCTTC
>TRBV7-2|NA|TRBJ1-2|NA
CASSPREAHGYTF
TGTGCCAGCAGCCCTCGGGAGGCGCATGGCTACACCTTC
>TRBV10-3|NA|TRBJ2-2|few
CAIRLDPNTGELFF
TGTGCCATCAGACTCGATCCGAACACCGGGGAGCTGTTTTTT
>TRBV24-1|TRBD2|TRBJ2-3|NA
CATSERTSGRVKDTQYF
TGTGCCACCAGTGAAAGGACTAGCGGGAGGGTGAAAGATACGCAGTATTTT
>TRBV30|NA|TRBJ1-5|once
CAWSVQGQPQHF
TGTGCCTGGAGTGTACAGGGTCAGCCCCAGCATTTT
>TRBV3-1/TRBV3-2|NA|TRBJ1-2|NA
CASSHYSMQGTYGYTF
TGTGCCAGCAGCCATTATTCGATGCAGGGTACTTATGGCTACACCTTC
>TRBV11-3|NA|TRBJ2-3|NA
CASSRGGGDTQYF
TGTGCCAGCAGTAGGGGAGGAGGAGATACGCAGTATTTT
>TRBV6-5|TRBD1|TRBJ1-1|NA
CASSYGTGRRGTEAFF
TGTGCCAGCAGTTACGGGACAGGGAGAAGGGGCACTGAAGCTTTCTTT
>TRBV7-3|NA|TRBJ2-3|NA
CASSLTRESTDTQYF
TGTGCCAGCAGCTTAACTCGGGAGAGCACAGATACGCAGTATTTT